The next 16 T cell receptor beta chains were all read from a single sample in a study of blood T cell repertoires in COVID-19 (dated by TCRdb to the early 2020s). The method behind the library was the immunoSEQ multiplex PCR assay. Here the immuneACCESS table is served through TCRdb, limited to in-frame sequences with V and J called. Missing clones are a known gap in these copies; in checked studies unresolved V genes cover under half, and the rest lacks a known reason. Counted in this sample were approximately 250,000 clones; 65% to 90% of them appeared once. The biggest ten clones account for approximately 1.5% of the sample. Sample: peripheral blood. These receptors originate from a woman aged 40 to 50 who had recovered from COVID-19.

The chain carries TRBV7-2 and TRBJ2-5, with a weak D call TRBD1 (6 bases). Looked up from germline, CDR1 is SGHTA and CDR2 is FQGNSA. The CDR3 extends over 13 amino acids. Trimming left V 5 bases short and J 4 bases short, with 11 bases between. The CDR3 bases are TGTGCCAGCAGCCTGACAGGTGGAGAGACCCAGTACTTC. Amino acids: CASSLTGGETQYF.

The chain carries TRBV19 and TRBJ1-1; 9 nucleotides line up with TRBD1. V trimming: 8 bases; J trimming: 5 bases; junction bases outside the gene matches: 9. Germline assignment: CDR1 LNHDA and CDR2 SQIVND (reference sequence). CDR3 length equals 14 residues. CDR3 residues: CASGDRGMETEAFF. The DNA of the CDR3 is TGTGCCAGTGGAGACAGGGGGATGGAAACTGAAGCTTTCTTT.

V is TRBV4-3 and J is TRBJ1-2; D possibly corresponds to TRBD1 (6 bases). Per the germline V gene, CDR1 is LGHNA and CDR2 is YSLEER. Trimming took off 1 base at V and 3 bases at J, with 18 bases between the two ends. This CDR3 is 17 amino acids long. The CDR3: CASSQGLSLDSYYGYTF. The CDR3 nucleotides read TGCGCCAGCAGCCAAGGTCTCTCCTTGGACAGTTACTATGGCTACACCTTC.

The CDR3 here is CASSTSGTGAFGYTF. The CDR3, as DNA: TGTGCCAGCAGCACCTCCGGGACAGGGGCATTTGGCTACACCTTC. V and J are TRBV3-1 (or the pseudogene TRBV3-2) and TRBJ1-2; 10 bases are shared with TRBD1. The length of the CDR3 is 15 residues. The junction had 10 bases not matched to a gene; V was cut back by 5 bases and J by 7 bases. Germline-derived CDR1 and CDR2 are LGHDT and YNNKEL (reference sequence).

This chain links TRBV4-3 with TRBJ1-2; the D is unclear. This CDR3 has 15 amino acids. Looked up from germline, CDR1 is LGHNA and CDR2 is YSLEER. With 1 base removed from V and 3 bases from J, the gap between germline ends came to 12 bases. The CDR3 loop is CASSQGEELHYGYTF. The CDR3 DNA reads as TGCGCCAGCAGCCAAGGTGAAGAACTTCACTATGGCTACACCTTC.

The chain has TRBV6-1 and TRBJ2-3; 10 bases align to TRBD2. V was clipped by 2 bases and J by 10 bases; unmatched bases: 9. Germline lookup yields CDR1 MNHNS and CDR2 SASEGT. This CDR3 is 15 amino acids long. The CDR3 here is CASSELAGETSAQYF. The CDR3 DNA sequence: TGTGCCAGCAGTGAACTAGCGGGGGAGACCTCGGCGCAGTATTTT.

V and J are TRBV19 and TRBJ1-5; 9 positions match TRBD1. V shed 6 bases, J shed 7 bases, and the junction held 7 bases outside the gene matches. Germline V CDR1 and CDR2: LNHDA, SQIVND (reference sequence). The CDR3 length is 14 residues. CDR3 region: CASSITGGVQPQHF. The CDR3 region has the DNA TGTGCCAGTAGCATAACAGGGGGCGTCCAGCCCCAGCATTTT. Using reference TRBV19 and TRBJ1-5 for the parts outside the CDR3, the full variable domain is DGGITQSPKYLFRKEGQNVTLSCEQNLNHDAMYWYRQDPGQGLRLIYYSQIVNDFQKGDIAEGYSVSREKKESFPLTVTSAQKNPTAFYLCASSITGGVQPQHFGDGTRLSIL.

The genes are TRBV18 and TRBJ1-2; D is undetermined. The germline gives CDR1 KGHSH, CDR2 LQKENI. There are 13 residues in the CDR3. V gave up 5 bases and J gave up 4 bases, with 11 bases separating them. CDR3 coding DNA: TGTGCCAGCTCATCCGACAAAGGCTATGGCTACACCTTC. Translated, it gives CASSSDKGYGYTF.

The gene calls are TRBV3-1 (or the pseudogene TRBV3-2) and TRBJ2-7; 9 bases map to TRBD1. With 3 bases clipped from V and 7 bases from J, the junction kept 13 bases outside the gene matches. The CDR3 contains 16 residues. CDR1 and CDR2 (germline): LGHDT, YNNKEL (reference sequence). The CDR3 here is CASSQWGTGGLGEQYF. The DNA of the CDR3 is TGTGCCAGCAGCCAGTGGGGCACAGGGGGCTTGGGAGAGCAGTACTTC.

The chain joins TRBV29-1 to TRBJ1-4, with 7 bases identical to TRBD1. V lost 5 bases, J lost 7 bases, and 7 bases stayed unmatched. Germline V lookup: CDR1 SQVTM, CDR2 ANQGSEA. The CDR3 covers 13 residues. DNA for the CDR3: TGCAGCGTTAACACAGGGGCTGGTGAAAAACTGTTTTTT. Encoded protein: CSVNTGAGEKLFF.

The gene calls are TRBV6-6 and TRBJ2-1; 8 nucleotides agree with TRBD2. There are 17 residues in the CDR3. With V trimmed by 5 bases and J by 6 bases, 15 bases remained unmatched. The V gene's germline CDR1 is MNHNY and CDR2 SVGAGI (reference sequence). CDR3 amino acids: CASSPTTGAGASNEQFF. CDR3 in DNA: TGTGCCAGCAGTCCCACTACCGGAGCGGGGGCCAGCAATGAGCAGTTCTTC.

V gene TRBV27 combines with J gene TRBJ1-4; the match to TRBD1 covers 7 bases. V dropped 6 bases and J dropped 8; count of bases not matched to a gene: 12. The CDR3 spans 15 residues. Per the germline V gene, CDR1 is MNHEY and CDR2 is SMNVEV (reference sequence). The CDR3 loop is CASSPRQGMREKLFF. In nucleotides, the CDR3 is TGTGCCAGCAGCCCCAGACAGGGAATGAGAGAAAAACTGTTTTTT.

This rearrangement joins TRBV12-3 or TRBV12-4 to TRBJ2-7; D is uncertain. The CDR3 spans 13 residues. With 1 base removed from V and 1 base from J, the gap between germline ends came to 5 bases. The CDR3 protein is CASSLDRSYEQYF. CDR3 bases: TGTGCCAGCAGTTTAGACCGGTCCTACGAGCAGTACTTC.

The chain couples TRBV18 to TRBJ2-7; TRBD1 matches 8 bases. Germline V gene sequence: CDR1 KGHSH, CDR2 LQKENI. The CDR3 spans 15 residues. With 3 bases clipped from V and 3 bases from J, the junction kept 7 bases outside the gene matches. The chain's CDR3 is CASSPLQGAFYEQYF. The DNA of the CDR3 is TGTGCCAGCTCACCCCTCCAGGGGGCTTTCTACGAGCAGTACTTC.

V gene TRBV5-6 combines with J gene TRBJ2-1; 14 bases are a match to TRBD2. CDR1 is SGHDT and CDR2 is YYEEEE in the germline V gene. Trimming cost V 4 bases and J 4 bases; bases outside gene matches: 1. This CDR3 region has 15 residues. CDR3 region: CASSRLAGGYNEQFF. CDR3 nucleotides: TGTGCCAGCAGCCGACTAGCGGGGGGGTACAATGAGCAGTTCTTC.

The CDR3 nucleotides read TGTGCCAGCAGCTCACAGGGAGCTAACTATGGCTACACCTTC. Protein: CASSSQGANYGYTF. V usage is TRBV6-6 and J usage is TRBJ1-2, with D possibly being TRBD1 (6 bases). The CDR3 covers 14 residues. CDR1 MNHNY and CDR2 SVGAGI come from the germline V gene (reference sequence). V lost 6 bases and J 0 bases, leaving 11 bases between the germline ends.